This TCR beta chain was retrieved from a study of T cells after yellow fever vaccination. Across the whole study: Fractions of low cell number were prepared using SMART-Seq v4 Ultra Low Input.

The length of the CDR3 is 16 residues. Trimming shortened V by 5 bases and J by 2 bases, and 14 bases separated the two germline ends. Germline-derived CDR1 and CDR2 are SGHKS and YYEKEE (reference sequence). Study findings and constraints: Clones from primary vaccination mostly reappeared after the booster (roughly 95% CD4, approximately 91% CD8). Abundant clonotypes from the bulk population could get into FACS-sorted repertoires as contaminants.

MiXCR was run by TCRdb on the 5' RACE reads, yielding one entry per CDR3 protein. The sample has hundreds of thousands of distinct CDR3 sequences, 9% to 15% seen once. The table lists this clonotype with a few counts. Its specificity is unknown. The V call is TRBV5-5, the J call TRBJ2-6, with unresolved D. The receptor was isolated from a man aged 25-45 years who received the YFV17D yellow fever vaccine. This specimen was PBMCs, taken on the day of the yellow fever booster vaccination. The CDR3 DNA reads TGTGCCAGCAGTTCTATGGCCCCGACTGGGGCCAACGTCCTGACTTTC. Translation gives CASSSMAPTGANVLTF. Using reference TRBV5-5 and TRBJ2-6 for the parts outside the CDR3, the full variable domain is DAGVTQSPTHLIKTRGQQVTLRCSPISGHKSVSWYQQVLGQGPQFIFQYYEKEERGRGNFPDRFSARQFPNYSSELNVNALLLGDSALYLCASSSMAPTGANVLTFGAGSRLTVL.